This TCR beta chain was captured in a study of cytomegalovirus exposure and HLA in healthy donors. Using immunoSEQ multiplex PCR, the repertoire was profiled, and TCRdb retains in-frame clones only, with some absent. The sample includes some 180,000 clones, more than 75% seen only once; the top ten take about 7.2%. The CDR3 consists of 17 residues. Germline CDR1 is SGHDT and CDR2 is YYEEEE. The V gene end was trimmed by 2 bases and the J gene end by 4 bases; junction bases not matched to a gene: 8. J is TRBJ2-7 and V is TRBV5-6, with 14 bases identical to TRBD2. Sequencing input: PBMCs. The source is a man aged 30 to 39 in good health and CMV-seropositive. The CDR3 region is CASSLSGLAGVKYEQYF. The DNA for the CDR3 is TGTGCCAGCAGCTTATCGGGACTAGCGGGAGTCAAGTACGAGCAGTACTTC.